A selection of T cell receptor beta chains follows, all from one sample in a study of blood T cell repertoires in COVID-19. The repertoire was sequenced with immunoSEQ multiplex PCR; TCRdb's copy has only in-frame clones and lacks some. There are 250,000 to 350,000 clones in the sample; more than 80% occur only once, and 1.1% lies in the top ten. Sample: PBMCs or T cells enriched from blood (not recorded which). The source is a woman in her 30s who had recovered from COVID-19. CDR3s include the opening cysteine and the closing phenylalanine or tryptophan. Fields, in order: J gene, clone size, V gene, D gene, CDR3 length, CDR3 protein, CDR3 DNA. A D gene is named only where the DNA matches it firmly. Only part of the rows carry a size: once, few, many, or a class if the clone is expanded.

>TRBJ2-5|-|TRBV30|-|13
CAWSATGRGTQYF
TGTGCCTGGAGTGCGACAGGCCGGGGGACCCAGTACTTC
>TRBJ2-6|-|TRBV6-5|-|13
CASCSSGANVLTF
TGTGCCAGCTGTAGCTCTGGGGCCAACGTCCTGACTTTC
>TRBJ1-2|-|TRBV5-6|TRBD1|15
CASSFMTGPGYGYTF
TGTGCCAGCAGCTTTATGACAGGGCCCGGCTATGGCTACACCTTC
>TRBJ2-7|many|TRBV5-5|TRBD1|17
CASSLYGQGTFSYEQYF
TGTGCCAGCAGCTTGTATGGACAGGGGACTTTTTCCTACGAGCAGTACTTC
>TRBJ2-7|-|TRBV28|TRBD1|18
CASSPQGLTGGDSYEQYF
TGTGCCAGCAGCCCCCAAGGCCTGACAGGGGGGGACTCCTACGAGCAGTACTTC
>TRBJ2-1|-|TRBV7-2|TRBD2|18
CASSLRGLAGSSYNEQFF
TGTGCCAGCAGCTTACGGGGTCTAGCGGGAAGCTCCTACAATGAGCAGTTCTTC
>TRBJ2-4|-|TRBV14|TRBD1|15
CASSQTGVDKNIQYF
TGTGCCAGCAGCCAAACAGGGGTTGACAAAAACATTCAGTACTTC
>TRBJ2-1|-|TRBV5-4|-|12
CASSLRRRAQLF
TGTGCCAGCAGCTTGCGGCGGAGGGCGCAGCTCTTC
>TRBJ1-6|few|TRBV5-4|TRBD1|16
CASSLDPGQHNSPLHF
TGTGCCAGCAGCTTGGATCCGGGACAGCATAATTCACCCCTCCACTTT
>TRBJ2-7|-|TRBV10-1|-|11
CASSRVGEQYF
TGCGCCAGCAGCAGGGTCGGCGAGCAGTACTTC
>TRBJ2-1|-|TRBV2|TRBD2|14
CASSELRESNEQFF
TGTGCCAGCAGTGAATTGCGGGAGTCTAATGAGCAGTTCTTC
>TRBJ2-7|-|TRBV27|TRBD1|14
CASSLLPGQGEQYF
TGTGCCAGCAGTTTATTACCCGGACAGGGCGAGCAGTACTTC
>TRBJ1-5|-|TRBV28|-|14
CASSLGRGDQPQHF
TGTGCCAGCAGTTTAGGTAGGGGCGATCAGCCCCAGCATTTT
>TRBJ2-1|-|TRBV28|TRBD2|18
CASSFAEGAGGPNNEQFF
TGTGCCAGCAGTTTTGCCGAAGGGGCGGGAGGCCCTAACAATGAGCAGTTCTTC
>TRBJ1-2|-|TRBV24-1|-|14
CATSGRTAPYGYTF
TGTGCCACCAGTGGACGGACAGCGCCCTATGGCTACACCTTC
>TRBJ1-4|-|TRBV30|-|15
CAWSPTGKANEKLFF
TGTGCCTGGAGTCCAACAGGGAAGGCTAATGAAAAACTGTTTTTT
>TRBJ2-3|-|TRBV7-2|TRBD1|15
CASSSRQGGTDTQYF
TGTGCCAGCAGCTCTAGACAGGGCGGGACAGATACGCAGTATTTT
>TRBJ2-1|-|TRBV5-4|-|13
CASSLTVANEQFF
TGTGCCAGCAGCTTAACGGTCGCCAATGAGCAGTTCTTC
>TRBJ2-7|-|TRBV6-4|TRBD2|15
CASSDLASGSSEQYF
TGTGCCAGCAGTGACCTCGCTAGCGGGAGTTCCGAGCAGTACTTC
>TRBJ2-5|-|TRBV11-2|-|16
CASSLRLTGFQETQYF
TGTGCCAGCAGCTTAAGGTTAACAGGATTCCAAGAGACCCAGTACTTC
>TRBJ1-2|-|TRBV5-4|TRBD1|13
CASSLEGAGGYTF
TGTGCCAGCAGCTTGGAGGGGGCGGGTGGCTACACCTTC
>TRBJ1-3|once|TRBV20-1|-|11
CSVVGGNTIYF
TGCAGTGTAGTCGGTGGAAACACCATATATTTT
>TRBJ2-7|-|TRBV27|-|15
CASSPLGGVGYEQYF
TGTGCCAGCAGTCCCCTCGGGGGAGTCGGATACGAGCAGTACTTC
>TRBJ1-2|once|TRBV6-5|-|14
CASSHQQGYYGYTF
TGTGCCAGCAGTCACCAACAGGGTTACTATGGCTACACCTTC
>TRBJ1-1|-|TRBV19|-|15
CASSSHSGTNTEAFF
TGTGCCAGTAGTTCCCATTCCGGGACAAACACTGAAGCTTTCTTT
>TRBJ1-5|-|TRBV9|TRBD1|15
CASSVSTGGNQPQHF
TGTGCCAGCAGCGTGAGTACAGGGGGCAATCAGCCCCAGCATTTT